The 28 T cell receptor beta chains listed next were all sequenced from one sample in a study of Ad26.COV2.S vaccination and SARS-CoV-2 variants. The table came from immunoSEQ multiplex PCR; TCRdb's copy has only in-frame clones and leaves some out. Of about 460,000 clones listed, nearly 90% are singletons. Documented treatment: some 20 received Ad26.COV2.S at low or high dose, single or two shots; roughly five received placebo; per-sample allocation not given. Sampling took place 63 days after the first vaccine or placebo injection. The source was peripheral blood, collected in a trial of Ad26.COV2.S vaccine versus placebo. The receptors originated from a person between 18 and 60 years old who received the Ad26.COV2.S COVID-19 vaccine or a placebo.

This chain connects TRBV7-2 to TRBJ2-7; 7 bases align to TRBD1. Germline CDR1 is SGHTA and CDR2 is FQGNSA. Germline trimming cut 5 bases from V and 1 base from J; bases unmatched to any gene: 8. CDR3 length: 15 amino acids. The CDR3 reads CASSVYPGQSYEQYF. CDR3 nucleotides: TGTGCCAGCAGCGTGTATCCGGGACAGTCCTACGAGCAGTACTTC.

The chain recombines TRBV6-6 with TRBJ2-4; 7 nucleotides match TRBD1. Germline V gene lookup returns CDR1 MNHNY and CDR2 SVGAGI (reference sequence). J lost 7 bases, V lost 4 bases, and 7 bases had no gene match. The CDR3 loop spans 14 amino acids. CDR3 loop: CASSSLPGGNIQYF. The CDR3 DNA is TGTGCCAGCAGTTCACTACCAGGGGGTAACATTCAGTACTTC.

V usage is TRBV13 and J usage is TRBJ1-1; D is ambiguous. Trimming shortened V by 0 bases and J by 0 bases, and 5 bases separated the two germline ends. The V gene's germline CDR1 is PRHDT and CDR2 FYEKMQ (reference sequence). This CDR3 has 14 residues. This CDR3 is CASSLGRVNTEAFF. The CDR3 region has the DNA TGTGCCAGCAGCTTAGGGAGGGTGAACACTGAAGCTTTCTTT.

V is TRBV14 and J is TRBJ1-1; no definite D call. This CDR3 has 16 residues. The germline CDR1 and CDR2 sequences are SGHDN and FVKESK. V was pared by 0 bases and J by 0 bases, with 11 bases between. The CDR3 spells CASSQDIARMNTEAFF. As DNA, the CDR3 is TGTGCCAGCAGCCAAGATATCGCCCGAATGAACACTGAAGCTTTCTTT.

This chain uses TRBV2 with TRBJ1-2, with a tentative D call TRBD1 (6 bases). Germline CDR1 and CDR2: SNHLY and FYNNEI. The CDR3 contains 11 residues. V lost 6 bases and J lost 5, with 7 bases in between. In nucleotides, the CDR3 is TGTGCCAGCAGAACAGGGTATGGCTACACCTTC. Its translation is CASRTGYGYTF.

This clone has more than one count but fewer than ten. The genes are TRBV5-1 and TRBJ2-7; TRBD2 agrees at 10 bases. CDR3 length: 15 residues. With 4 bases clipped from V and 4 bases from J, the junction kept 8 bases outside the gene matches. CDR1 and CDR2 from the germline V gene are SGHRS and YFSETQ. The CDR3 sequence is CASSLVLAGVYEQYF. The CDR3 DNA follows: TGCGCCAGCAGCCTCGTCCTAGCGGGGGTTTACGAGCAGTACTTC.

The chain recombines TRBV19 with TRBJ2-3; D is unresolved. V was cut by 1 base and J by 3 bases, with 8 bases left in between. The CDR3 totals 14 residues. Germline V CDR1 and CDR2: LNHDA, SQIVND (reference sequence). As DNA, the CDR3 is TGTGCCAGTAGTATAGTGGACGTTACAGATACGCAGTATTTT. This encodes CASSIVDVTDTQYF.

The V gene is TRBV5-6, the J gene TRBJ1-6; the D gene is possibly TRBD1 (6 bases). Germline V gene data show CDR1 as SGHDT and CDR2 as YYEEEE. CDR3 size: 19 residues. V lost 0 bases, J lost 10 bases, and 26 bases lay in between. CDR3 loop: CASSLATGGGIPFKSPLHF. The CDR3 bases are TGTGCCAGCAGCTTGGCCACGGGAGGGGGGATACCCTTTAAATCACCCCTCCACTTT.

This clone has just one count. V is TRBV30 and J is TRBJ1-5, with a possible D match to TRBD1 (6 bases). V lost 3 bases and J 4 bases, leaving 16 bases between the germline ends. Per the germline V gene, CDR1 is GTSNPN and CDR2 is SVGIG (reference sequence). The CDR3 extends over 15 amino acids. CDR3 sequence: CAWSPPDSRNQPQHF. CDR3 sequence (DNA): TGTGCCTGGAGCCCTCCGGACAGTAGGAATCAGCCCCAGCATTTT.

V gene TRBV28 combines with J gene TRBJ1-5; TRBD1 is a possible D gene (5 bases). The V end lost 2 bases, the J end lost 4 bases, and 18 bases lay between the germline ends. The CDR3 has 17 amino acids. Germline loops: CDR1 MDHEN, CDR2 SYDVKM. CDR3 sequence reads: CASSLEPGRRGNQPQHF. The CDR3 DNA follows: TGTGCCAGCAGTTTAGAACCAGGGAGGAGGGGTAATCAGCCCCAGCATTTT.

This chain links TRBV27 with TRBJ2-1, with no clear D. The germline V gene has CDR1 MNHEY and CDR2 SMNVEV (reference sequence). CDR3 length equals 12 residues. Trimming stripped 5 bases from V and 5 bases from J, with 7 bases between. CDR3 nucleotides: TGTGCCAGCAGTGCCGCGAACAATGAGCAGTTCTTC. Translating gives CASSAANNEQFF.

CDR3 nucleotides: TGCAGCGTTGATCAGGGCGGTGAAGCTTTCTTT. Protein: CSVDQGGEAFF. The chain links TRBV29-1 to TRBJ1-1, with D perhaps TRBD1 (5 bases). This CDR3 has 11 residues. V was clipped by 3 bases and J by 7 bases, with 9 bases between them. Germline V gene lookup returns CDR1 SQVTM and CDR2 ANQGSEA.

The rearrangement joins TRBV7-2 to TRBJ2-5; D perhaps matches TRBD1 (6 bases). Between the trimmed V and J ends, which lost 1 base and 5 bases, there was a span of 14 bases. CDR1 and CDR2 (germline): SGHTA, FQGNSA. This CDR3 spans 15 amino acids. For the CDR3, the DNA is TGTGCCAGCAGCTTAGTTACAGGGTTGGGGGAGACCCAGTACTTC. Its protein product is CASSLVTGLGETQYF.

The chain has TRBV7-2 and TRBJ2-6; D is ambiguous. Trimming removed 4 bases at V and 0 bases at J, with 10 bases between. This CDR3 is 16 amino acids long. Germline CDR1 is SGHTA and CDR2 is FQGNSA. The CDR3 DNA reads TGTGCCAGCAGCTCCACAGAATACTCTGGGGCCAACGTCCTGACTTTC. Translated: CASSSTEYSGANVLTF.

The chain employs TRBV5-1 and TRBJ2-3; no reliable D call. Germline CDR1 and CDR2: SGHRS and YFSETQ. V was trimmed by 3 bases and J by 0 bases, leaving 11 bases between them. The CDR3 runs 15 residues. DNA for the CDR3: TGCGCCAGCAGCTACCTTGTTGTGAGCACAGATACGCAGTATTTT. Translating gives CASSYLVVSTDTQYF. The whole variable domain, remainder taken from reference TRBV5-1 and TRBJ2-3, is KAGVTQTPRYLIKTRGQQVTLSCSPISGHRSVSWYQQTPGQGLQFLFEYFSETQRNKGNFPGRFSGRQFSNSRSEMNVSTLELGDSALYLCASSYLVVSTDTQYFGPGTRLTVL.

This clone has only a few counts. The genes are TRBV28 and TRBJ2-7, with 10 bases aligning to TRBD1. The CDR3 is 14 amino acids. V trimming: 4 bases; J trimming: 12 bases; junction bases outside the gene matches: 12. The germline V gene has CDR1 MDHEN and CDR2 SYDVKM. CDR3 region: CASSSLPGTGVWYF. CDR3 nucleotide sequence: TGTGCCAGCAGTTCACTACCCGGGACAGGGGTATGGTACTTC.

A single count supports this clone. The CDR3 DNA sequence: TGTGCCAGCAGCTCGGGGGCGGGTGGAGGCACCGGGGAGCTGTTTTTT. It yields the protein CASSSGAGGGTGELFF. The chain joins TRBV7-3 to TRBJ2-2; D tentatively reads TRBD1 or TRBD2 (6 bases each). The CDR3 is 16 residues long. Trimming removed 4 bases from V and 4 bases from J, with 16 bases in between. Germline CDR1 and CDR2: SGHTA and FQGTGA.

The DNA for the CDR3 is TGTGCCAGCAGCGGCGGCGGAGTCGGTTCGGTGTCTGAAGCTTTCTTT. Translation: CASSGGGVGSVSEAFF. The chain uses TRBV11-2 and TRBJ1-1; D is unresolved. V was clipped by 5 bases and J by 6 bases, with 22 bases between them. The CDR3 has 16 residues. CDR1 and CDR2 from the germline V gene are SGHAT and FQNNGV.

Here the CDR3 DNA reads TGTGCCAGCAGCGGGGTAGGACAGAAGAACACTGAAGCTTTCTTT. Translated: CASSGVGQKNTEAFF. This chain uses TRBV9 with TRBJ1-1; a possible D gene is TRBD1 (6 bases). The CDR3 is made up of 15 amino acids. The germline V gene encodes CDR1 SGDLS and CDR2 YYNGEE. Trimming removed 3 bases from V and 1 base from J, with 13 bases in between.

This clone was seen just once. This chain links TRBV7-2 with TRBJ1-4; D call uncertain. The germline CDR1 and CDR2 sequences are SGHTA and FQGNSA. The CDR3 has 15 residues. V lost 6 bases to trimming and J lost 5 bases, with 16 bases between them. The CDR3 nucleotides are TGTGCCAGCAGACCGGGAGGGCCCTCAAATGAAAAACTGTTTTTT. Its protein is CASRPGGPSNEKLFF.

The V and J genes are TRBV19 and TRBJ1-1, with TRBD1 matching 8 bases. V was clipped by 6 bases and J by 8 bases; unmatched bases: 2. Germline-derived CDR1 and CDR2 are LNHDA and SQIVND (reference sequence). The CDR3 has 11 amino acids. CDR3 sequence: CASRQGGEAFF. Here the CDR3 DNA reads TGTGCCAGTAGACAGGGGGGGGAAGCTTTCTTT.

This clone was recorded a few times. V usage is TRBV19 and J usage is TRBJ1-6; possible D gene TRBD1, 6 bases. Germline CDR1 is LNHDA and CDR2 is SQIVND (reference sequence). V was clipped by 3 bases and J by 6 bases, with 12 bases between them. This CDR3 comprises 15 residues. CDR3 nucleotide sequence: TGTGCCAGTAGTATTGTACAGGGCCGTAATTCACCCCTCCACTTT. It encodes CASSIVQGRNSPLHF.

The genes are TRBV7-8 and TRBJ1-2; D is possibly TRBD1 (5 bases). Looked up from germline, CDR1 is SGHVS and CDR2 is FQNEAQ. Trimming took 1 base from V and 2 from J, leaving 11 bases between them. The CDR3 spans 15 residues. In DNA, the CDR3 is TGTGCCAGCAGCTTAGTTCAGGGCCCCAACTATGGCTACACCTTC. Its protein product is CASSLVQGPNYGYTF.

The gene calls are TRBV12-3 or TRBV12-4 and TRBJ2-3; weak D call: TRBD1 (5 bases). The CDR3 sequence is 13 residues long. The ends were cut back, 3 bases at V and 3 bases at J, with 7 bases in the middle. The CDR3 region has the DNA TGTGCCAGCAGTTTTCAGGGTACAGATACGCAGTATTTT. Translating it yields CASSFQGTDTQYF.

The sample holds a few counts of this clone. The CDR3 protein is CATSEAVSNQPQHF. CDR3 nucleotides: TGTGCCACCAGTGAGGCGGTTAGCAATCAGCCCCAGCATTTT. The V gene is TRBV24-1, the J gene TRBJ1-5; D not certain. CDR1 KGHDR and CDR2 SFDVKD come from the germline V gene. Deletions cut 4 bases from V and 0 bases from J, with 6 bases between. The CDR3 is made up of 14 amino acids.

This sequence joins TRBV6-6 and TRBJ1-5; 9 bases match TRBD1. J gave up 6 bases and V 5 bases, and 11 bases lay outside the gene matches. This CDR3 region has 16 residues. Germline V gene data show CDR1 as MNHNY and CDR2 as SVGAGI (reference sequence). The CDR3 nucleotides are TGTGCCAGCAGTCCCGGGACAGGGCCCTCTAGTCAGCCCCAGCATTTT. This gives the protein CASSPGTGPSSQPQHF.

This clone was counted a single time. CDR3 loop: CASKKFRDRGGYTF. The CDR3, as DNA: TGCGCCAGCAAAAAATTCCGGGACAGGGGCGGCTACACCTTC. The genes are TRBV10-1 and TRBJ1-2; 10 nucleotides agree with TRBD1. Looked up from germline, CDR1 is WNHNN and CDR2 is SYGVQD (reference sequence). Losses at the gene ends were 7 bases for V and 8 bases for J; bases not matched to a gene: 10. CDR3 length: 14 residues.

This clone showed up just a few times. V and J are TRBV7-9 and TRBJ2-7; D assignment may be TRBD1 or TRBD2 (5 bases each). The CDR3 extends over 15 amino acids. Germline CDR1 reads SEHNR; CDR2 reads FQNEAQ (reference sequence). Trimming removed 5 bases from V and 0 bases from J, with 14 bases in between. The CDR3 reads CASSPRDGHSYEQYF. CDR3 sequence (DNA): TGTGCCAGCAGCCCACGGGACGGGCACTCCTACGAGCAGTACTTC.